The T cell receptor (beta chain) under discussion was sequenced for a study of T cells in placental villitis. Background on the whole study: The study tested an allograft-versus-infection hypothesis by comparing placental TCR-beta repertoires in villitis of unknown etiology, unaffected controls matched for gestational age, and infectious villitis. General study outcomes and caveats: Because the paraffin blocks included small amounts of decidua, some of the captured T cells, particularly in controls, may have been decidual rather than villous infiltrates. Sequencing bulk tissue made it impossible to distinguish helper, regulatory or cytotoxic T cells or to tell maternal from fetal T cells, and the approach excluded gamma-delta receptors. Higher CMV-specific clone frequencies were found in infectious CMV cases than in villitis of unknown etiology (around 0.01 vs 0.001), and no difference in CMV-specific clone frequencies was seen between villitis of unknown etiology and controls. Clonality was higher in villitis of unknown etiology placentae than in controls (median around 0.061 versus 0.0062, p=0.0025), which points to clonal expansion. Expanded clones in villitis of unknown etiology were found to be largely private to each placenta, suggesting the absence of a single initiating antigen.

Using the Amsterdam Criteria, researchers selected roughly ten placentae that carried a pathological diagnosis of high-grade villitis of unknown etiology. Compared with both the control and infectious villitis groups, mothers with villitis of unknown etiology had significantly higher gravidity and parity as well as more prior miscarriages. Placentae were collected after delivery and underwent gross and histological evaluation before archival tissue selection. Five 10-micron scrolls were cut from each FFPE block, and DNA was then isolated using the AllPrep DNA/RNA FFPE Tissue kit. NanoDrop was used to check DNA concentration and purity, while a Bioanalyzer was used to assess RNA quality. Concerning this clone: Its antigen is still unknown. No much larger clone exists at a distance of one base, and base qualities are not known.

Amplification of TCR-beta CDR3 regions from genomic DNA was performed with the immunoSEQ v4 bias-controlled multiplex PCR assay, which was run blinded to group allocation. To estimate the quantities of nucleated cells and T cells in each sample, reference gene primers were added alongside the TCR-beta primers. Sequencing of the libraries was performed on an Illumina MiSeq with a 100-cycle paired-end protocol. Per the authors' processing: Diversity and richness were calculated in immunoSEQ Analyzer software; richness by iChao1, clonality based on Pielou evenness and Shannon diversity (0-1, higher means less diverse). CDR3 amino acid sequences together with V/J genes were queried against VDJdb for CMV, EBV and influenza A specificities, with confidence 3 and substitution 2 applied. The Morisita-Horn index was used to assess how much TCR-beta amino acid clonotypes overlapped between the villitis of unknown etiology, infectious villitis and control repertoires. The clones in this table, taken by TCRdb from immuneACCESS, are in-frame only. Not every clone is retained; where verified, under half of the shortfall comes from an unresolved V gene, and the cause of the rest is unknown. The V and J calls and the clone size are those of that table, but D and trimming were determined from the DNA. A total of about 1,500 clones appear in this sample, around 76% of them only once. The biggest ten clones account for around 13% of the sample.

V and J are truncated by 4 bases and 3 bases respectively, leaving an intervening sequence of 6 bases. CDR1 and CDR2 were assigned from the germline V gene as MGHDK and SYGVNS. From its cysteine to its phenylalanine, the CDR3 spans 12 amino acids. Only the CDR3 DNA is retained, 36 bases long and in frame from the first base. The chain was built from TRBV25-1 and TRBJ2-5; no D segment can be confidently identified. Sequenced input: placental tissue containing maternal and fetal cells. This receptor was obtained from a human patient with villitis of unknown etiology; the placental T cells may come from both mother and fetus. The CDR3 protein is CASSAIEETQYF. In nucleotide form, the sequence is TGTGCCAGCAGTGCCATTGAAGAGACCCAGTACTTC.